Sequencing of this T cell receptor (beta chain) was carried out in a study of shared clonotypes between healthy human individuals. This clone was observed a single time. TCRdb's copy holds only in-frame clones and misses some; the assay was immunoSEQ multiplex PCR. The sample has 640,000 or so clones; about two thirds are singletons. The clonotype was recovered from a woman under 40 in good health. The sequenced sample consisted of memory CD4+ T cells sorted from blood. Subset noted: CD45RA-negative fraction.

CDR3 residues: CASSPQGSPRGAEAFF. CDR3 DNA: TGTGCCAGCAGTCCACAGGGATCTCCGAGGGGCGCTGAAGCTTTCTTT. The chain combines TRBV27 with TRBJ1-1; TRBD1 is a possible D gene (6 bases). This CDR3 has 16 amino acids. Trimming shortened V by 5 bases and J by 6 bases, and 22 bases separated the two germline ends. Germline CDR1 reads MNHEY; CDR2 reads SMNVEV (reference sequence).